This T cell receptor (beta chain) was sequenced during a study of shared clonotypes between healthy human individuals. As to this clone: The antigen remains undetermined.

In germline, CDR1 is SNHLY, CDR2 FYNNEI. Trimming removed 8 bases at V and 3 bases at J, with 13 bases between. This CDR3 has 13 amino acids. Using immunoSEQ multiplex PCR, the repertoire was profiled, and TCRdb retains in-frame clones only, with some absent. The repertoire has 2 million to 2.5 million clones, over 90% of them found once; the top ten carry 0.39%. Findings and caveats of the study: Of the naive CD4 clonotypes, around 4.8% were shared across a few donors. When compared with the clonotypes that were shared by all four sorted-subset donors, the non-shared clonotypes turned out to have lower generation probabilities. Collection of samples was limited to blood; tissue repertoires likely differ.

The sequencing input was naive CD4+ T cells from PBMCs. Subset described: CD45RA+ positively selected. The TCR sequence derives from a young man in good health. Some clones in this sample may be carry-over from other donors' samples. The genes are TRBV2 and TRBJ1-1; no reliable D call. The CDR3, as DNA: TGTGCCAGCTGTGGGGTTATAGACACTGAAGCTTTCTTT. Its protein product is CASCGVIDTEAFF.